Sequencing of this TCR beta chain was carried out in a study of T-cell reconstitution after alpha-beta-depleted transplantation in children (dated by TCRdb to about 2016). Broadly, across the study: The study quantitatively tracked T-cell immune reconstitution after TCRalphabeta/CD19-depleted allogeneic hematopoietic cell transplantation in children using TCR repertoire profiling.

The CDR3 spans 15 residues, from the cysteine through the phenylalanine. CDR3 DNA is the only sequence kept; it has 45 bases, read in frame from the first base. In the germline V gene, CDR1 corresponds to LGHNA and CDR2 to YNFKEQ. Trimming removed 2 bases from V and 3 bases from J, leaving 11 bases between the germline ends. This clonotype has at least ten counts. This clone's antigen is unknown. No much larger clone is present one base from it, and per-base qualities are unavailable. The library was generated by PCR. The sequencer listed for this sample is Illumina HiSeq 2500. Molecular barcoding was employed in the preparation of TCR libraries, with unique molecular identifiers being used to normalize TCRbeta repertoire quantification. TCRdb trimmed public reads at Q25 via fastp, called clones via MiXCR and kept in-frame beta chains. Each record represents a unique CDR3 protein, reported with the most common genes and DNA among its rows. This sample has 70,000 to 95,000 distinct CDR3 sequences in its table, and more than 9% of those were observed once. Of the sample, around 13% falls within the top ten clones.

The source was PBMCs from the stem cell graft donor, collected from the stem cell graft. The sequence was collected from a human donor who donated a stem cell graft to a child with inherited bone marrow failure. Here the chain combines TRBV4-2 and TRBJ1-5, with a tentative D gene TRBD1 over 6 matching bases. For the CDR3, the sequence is CASSQLGGINQPQHF. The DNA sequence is TGTGCCAGCAGCCAACTCGGGGGCATCAATCAGCCCCAGCATTTT.